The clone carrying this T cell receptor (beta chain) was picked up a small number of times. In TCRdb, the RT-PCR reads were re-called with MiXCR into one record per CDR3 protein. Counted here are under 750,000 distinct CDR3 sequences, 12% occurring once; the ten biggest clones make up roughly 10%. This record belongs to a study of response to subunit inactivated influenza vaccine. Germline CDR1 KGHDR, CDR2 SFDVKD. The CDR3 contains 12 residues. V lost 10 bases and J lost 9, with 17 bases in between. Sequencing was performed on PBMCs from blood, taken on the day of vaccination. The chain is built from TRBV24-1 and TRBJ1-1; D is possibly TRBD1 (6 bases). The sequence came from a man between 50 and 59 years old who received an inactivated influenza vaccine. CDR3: CATTETTGKAFF. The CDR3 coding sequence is TGTGCCACGACGGAGACAACAGGGAAAGCTTTCTTT.